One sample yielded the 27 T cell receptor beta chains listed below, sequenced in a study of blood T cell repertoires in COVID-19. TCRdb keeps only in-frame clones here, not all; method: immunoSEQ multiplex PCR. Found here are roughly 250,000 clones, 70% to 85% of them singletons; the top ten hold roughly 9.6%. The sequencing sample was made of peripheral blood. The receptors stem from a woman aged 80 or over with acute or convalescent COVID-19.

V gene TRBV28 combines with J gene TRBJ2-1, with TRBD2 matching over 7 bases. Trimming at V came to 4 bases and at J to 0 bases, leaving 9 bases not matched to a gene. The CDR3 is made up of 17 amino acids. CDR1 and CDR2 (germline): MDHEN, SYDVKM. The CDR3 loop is CASSWGWGGRSYNEQFF. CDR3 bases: TGTGCCAGCAGTTGGGGTTGGGGAGGGCGCTCCTACAATGAGCAGTTCTTC.

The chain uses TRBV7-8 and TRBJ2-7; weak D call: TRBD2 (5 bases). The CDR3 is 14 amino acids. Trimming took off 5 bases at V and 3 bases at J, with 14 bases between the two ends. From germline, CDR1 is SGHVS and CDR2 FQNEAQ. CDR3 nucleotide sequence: TGTGCCAGCAGCGCTTCGGACCGGGGCTACGAGCAGTACTTC. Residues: CASSASDRGYEQYF.

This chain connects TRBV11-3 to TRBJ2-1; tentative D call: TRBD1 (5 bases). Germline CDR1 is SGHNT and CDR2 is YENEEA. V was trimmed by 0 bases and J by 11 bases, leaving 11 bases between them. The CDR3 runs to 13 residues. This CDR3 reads CASSLEADSQQFF. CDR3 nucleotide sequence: TGTGCCAGCAGCTTAGAGGCCGACAGCCAGCAGTTCTTC.

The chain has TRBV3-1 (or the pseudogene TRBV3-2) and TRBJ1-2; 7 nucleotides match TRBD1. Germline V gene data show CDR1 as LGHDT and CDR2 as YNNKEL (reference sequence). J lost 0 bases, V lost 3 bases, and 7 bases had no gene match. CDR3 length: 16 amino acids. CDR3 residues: CASSQTGRTPNYGYTF. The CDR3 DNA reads TGTGCCAGCAGCCAGACAGGGCGCACTCCTAACTATGGCTACACCTTC.

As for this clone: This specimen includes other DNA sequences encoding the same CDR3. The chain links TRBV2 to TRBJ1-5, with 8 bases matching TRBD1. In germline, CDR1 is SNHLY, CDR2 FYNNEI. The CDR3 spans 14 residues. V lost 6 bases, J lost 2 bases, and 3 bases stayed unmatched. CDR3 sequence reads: CASSVTGGNQPQHF. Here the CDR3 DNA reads TGTGCCAGCAGCGTGACAGGGGGCAATCAGCCCCAGCATTTT.

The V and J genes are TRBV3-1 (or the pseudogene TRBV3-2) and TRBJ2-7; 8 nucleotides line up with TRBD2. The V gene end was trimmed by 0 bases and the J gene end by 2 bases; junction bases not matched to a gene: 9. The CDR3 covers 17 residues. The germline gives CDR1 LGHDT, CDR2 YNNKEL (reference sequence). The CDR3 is CASSQDRLIAGTYEQYF. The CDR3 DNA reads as TGTGCCAGCAGCCAAGACCGGTTGATAGCGGGGACCTACGAGCAGTACTTC.

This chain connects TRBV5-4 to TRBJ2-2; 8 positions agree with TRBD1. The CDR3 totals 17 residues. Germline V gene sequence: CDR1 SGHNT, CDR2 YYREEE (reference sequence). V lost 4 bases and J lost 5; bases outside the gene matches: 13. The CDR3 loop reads CASSPAPGQVKTGELFF. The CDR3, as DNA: TGTGCCAGCAGCCCAGCTCCGGGACAGGTGAAAACCGGGGAGCTGTTTTTT.

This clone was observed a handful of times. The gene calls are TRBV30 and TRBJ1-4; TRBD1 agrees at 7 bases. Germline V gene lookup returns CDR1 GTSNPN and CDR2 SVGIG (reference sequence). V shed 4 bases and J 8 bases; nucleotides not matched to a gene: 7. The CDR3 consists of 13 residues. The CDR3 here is CAWKGRGREKLFF. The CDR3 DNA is TGTGCCTGGAAAGGCAGGGGGAGGGAAAAACTGTTTTTT.

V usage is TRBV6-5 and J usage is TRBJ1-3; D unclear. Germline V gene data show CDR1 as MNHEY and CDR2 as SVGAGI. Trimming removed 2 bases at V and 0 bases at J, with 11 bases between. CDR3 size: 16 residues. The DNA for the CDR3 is TGTGCCAGCAGTTACGAGGGCGGCAGCTCTGGAAACACCATATATTTT. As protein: CASSYEGGSSGNTIYF.

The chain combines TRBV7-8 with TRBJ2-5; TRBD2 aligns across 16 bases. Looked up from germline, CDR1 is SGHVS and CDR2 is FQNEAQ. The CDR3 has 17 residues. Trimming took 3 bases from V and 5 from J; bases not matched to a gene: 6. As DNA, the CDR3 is TGTGCCAGCAGCTTGGGACTAGCGGGGGGGCCGGGGGAGACCCAGTACTTC. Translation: CASSLGLAGGPGETQYF.

The CDR3 loop is CASSFRTDTDTQYF. Written as DNA, the CDR3 is TGTGCCAGCAGCTTTCGGACAGACACAGATACGCAGTATTTT. V and J are TRBV7-9 and TRBJ2-3; maybe TRBD1 (6 bases). Germline loops: CDR1 SEHNR, CDR2 FQNEAQ (reference sequence). The V gene lost 3 bases and the J gene lost 2 bases, with 9 bases spanning the gap. The CDR3 extends over 14 amino acids. Based on the CDR3 plus reference TRBV7-9 and TRBJ2-3, the full variable domain is DTGVSQNPRHKITKRGQNVTFRCDPISEHNRLYWYRQTLGQGPEFLTYFQNEAQLEKSRLLSDRFSAERPKGSFSTLEIQRTEQGDSAMYLCASSFRTDTDTQYFGPGTRLTVL.

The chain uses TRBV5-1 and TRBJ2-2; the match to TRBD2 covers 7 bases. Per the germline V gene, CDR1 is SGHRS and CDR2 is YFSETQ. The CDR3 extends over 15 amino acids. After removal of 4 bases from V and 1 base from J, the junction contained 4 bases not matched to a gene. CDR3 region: CASSLGLQNTGELFF. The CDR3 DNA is TGCGCCAGCAGCCTGGGACTACAGAACACCGGGGAGCTGTTTTTT.

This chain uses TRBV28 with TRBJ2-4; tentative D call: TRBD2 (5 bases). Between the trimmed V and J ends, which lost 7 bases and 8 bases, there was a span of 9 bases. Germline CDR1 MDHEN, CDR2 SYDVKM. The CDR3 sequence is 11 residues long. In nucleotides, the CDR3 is TGTGCCAGCACCTCAGCGGACATTCAGTACTTC. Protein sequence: CASTSADIQYF.

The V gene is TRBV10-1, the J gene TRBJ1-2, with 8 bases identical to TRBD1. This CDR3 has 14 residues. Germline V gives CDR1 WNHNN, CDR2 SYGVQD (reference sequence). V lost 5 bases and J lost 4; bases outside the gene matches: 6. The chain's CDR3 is CASSPGQDPYGYTF. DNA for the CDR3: TGCGCCAGCAGTCCGGGACAGGACCCCTATGGCTACACCTTC.

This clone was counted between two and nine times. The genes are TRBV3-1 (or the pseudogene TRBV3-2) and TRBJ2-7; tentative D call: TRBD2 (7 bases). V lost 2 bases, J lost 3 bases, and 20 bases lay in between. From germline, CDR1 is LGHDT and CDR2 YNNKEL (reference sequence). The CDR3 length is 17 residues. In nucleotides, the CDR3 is TGTGCCAGCAGCCAAAGGGGCGTGACGGGGGGCTTCTACGAGCAGTACTTC. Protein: CASSQRGVTGGFYEQYF.

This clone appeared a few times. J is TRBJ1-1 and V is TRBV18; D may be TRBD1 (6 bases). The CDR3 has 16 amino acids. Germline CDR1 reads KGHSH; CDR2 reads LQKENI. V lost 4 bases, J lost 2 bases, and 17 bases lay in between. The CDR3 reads CASSLYGRTVNTEAFF. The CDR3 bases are TGTGCCAGCTCACTATACGGTCGGACAGTTAACACTGAAGCTTTCTTT.

The CDR3 spells CASSFGGGSLSNQPQHF. The DNA for the CDR3 is TGTGCCAGCAGCTTTGGTGGGGGGTCCCTTAGCAATCAGCCCCAGCATTTT. The genes are TRBV28 and TRBJ1-5, with a possible D match to TRBD1 (5 bases). V lost 6 bases and J 0 bases, leaving 18 bases between the germline ends. The germline CDR1 and CDR2 sequences are MDHEN and SYDVKM. The CDR3 runs to 17 residues. The full variable domain, completed using reference TRBV28 and TRBJ1-5, is DVKVTQSSRYLVKRTGEKVFLECVQDMDHENMFWYRQDPGLGLRLIYFSYDVKMKEKGDIPEGYSVSREKKERFSLILESASTNQTSMYLCASSFGGGSLSNQPQHFGDGTRLSIL.

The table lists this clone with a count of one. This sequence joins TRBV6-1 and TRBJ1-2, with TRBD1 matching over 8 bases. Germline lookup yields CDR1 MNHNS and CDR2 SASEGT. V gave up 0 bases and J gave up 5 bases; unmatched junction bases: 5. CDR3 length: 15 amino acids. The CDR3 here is CASSEAVTGGYGYTF. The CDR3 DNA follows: TGTGCCAGCAGTGAAGCCGTAACAGGGGGGTATGGCTACACCTTC.

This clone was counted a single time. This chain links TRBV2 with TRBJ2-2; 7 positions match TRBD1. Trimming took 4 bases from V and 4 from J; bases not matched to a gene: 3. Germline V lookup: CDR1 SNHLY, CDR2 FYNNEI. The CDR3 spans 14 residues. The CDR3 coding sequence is TGTGCCAGCAGTGCACAGGGGCGCACCGGGGAGCTGTTTTTT. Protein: CASSAQGRTGELFF.

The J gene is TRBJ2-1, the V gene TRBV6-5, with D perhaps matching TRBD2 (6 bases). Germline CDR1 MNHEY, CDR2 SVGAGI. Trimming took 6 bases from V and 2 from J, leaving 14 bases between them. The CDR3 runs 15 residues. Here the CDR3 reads CASRAIAEAYNEQFF. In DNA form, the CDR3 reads TGTGCCAGCAGGGCGATAGCGGAGGCCTACAATGAGCAGTTCTTC.

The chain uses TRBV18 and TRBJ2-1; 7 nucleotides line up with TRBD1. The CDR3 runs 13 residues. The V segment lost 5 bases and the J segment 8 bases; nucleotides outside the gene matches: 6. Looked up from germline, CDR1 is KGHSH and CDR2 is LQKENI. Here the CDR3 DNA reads TGTGCCAGCTCAGCCGACAGGGTCGATGAGCAGTTCTTC. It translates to CASSADRVDEQFF.

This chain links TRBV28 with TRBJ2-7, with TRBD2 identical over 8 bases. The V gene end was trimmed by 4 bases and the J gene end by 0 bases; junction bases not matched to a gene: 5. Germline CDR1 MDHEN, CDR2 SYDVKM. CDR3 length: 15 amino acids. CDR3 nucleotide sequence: TGTGCCAGCAGTTCTAGCGGGCCGAGCTCCTACGAGCAGTACTTC. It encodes CASSSSGPSSYEQYF.

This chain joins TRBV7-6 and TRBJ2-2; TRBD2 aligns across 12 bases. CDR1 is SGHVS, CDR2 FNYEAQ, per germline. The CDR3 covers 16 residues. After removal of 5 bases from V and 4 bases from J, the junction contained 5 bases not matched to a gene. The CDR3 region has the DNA TGTGCCAGCAGCCCCCTAGCGGGGGGGTTCACCGGGGAGCTGTTTTTT. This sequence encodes CASSPLAGGFTGELFF. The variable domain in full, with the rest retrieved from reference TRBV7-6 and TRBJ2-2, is GAGVSQSPRYKVTKRGQDVALRCDPISGHVSLYWYRQALGQGPEFLTYFNYEAQQDKSGLPNDRFSAERPEGSISTLTIQRTEQRDSAMYRCASSPLAGGFTGELFFGEGSRLTVL.

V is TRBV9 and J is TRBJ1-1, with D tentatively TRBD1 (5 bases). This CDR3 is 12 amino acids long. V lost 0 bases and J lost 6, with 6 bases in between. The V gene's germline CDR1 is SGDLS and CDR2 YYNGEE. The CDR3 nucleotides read TGTGCCAGCAGCGTAGAAGGGGCTGAAGCTTTCTTT. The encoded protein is CASSVEGAEAFF.

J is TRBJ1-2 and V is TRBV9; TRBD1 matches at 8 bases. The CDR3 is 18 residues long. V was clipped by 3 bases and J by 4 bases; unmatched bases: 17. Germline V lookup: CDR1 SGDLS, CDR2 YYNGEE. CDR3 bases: TGTGCCAGCAGCGCCCCCCGGGACAGGACCCAAGGAGGCTATGGCTACACCTTC. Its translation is CASSAPRDRTQGGYGYTF.

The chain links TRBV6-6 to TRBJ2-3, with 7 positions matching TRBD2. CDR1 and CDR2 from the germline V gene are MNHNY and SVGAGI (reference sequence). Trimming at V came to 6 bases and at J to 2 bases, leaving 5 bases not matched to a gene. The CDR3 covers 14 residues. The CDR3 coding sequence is TGTGCCAGCAGCAGACTAGCTACCACAGATACGCAGTATTTT. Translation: CASSRLATTDTQYF.

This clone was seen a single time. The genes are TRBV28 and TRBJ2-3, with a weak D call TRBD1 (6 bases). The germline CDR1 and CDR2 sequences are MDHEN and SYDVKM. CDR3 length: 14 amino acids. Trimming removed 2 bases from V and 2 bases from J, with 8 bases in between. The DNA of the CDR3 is TGTGCCAGCAGTTTACCAGGGGTCACAGATACGCAGTATTTT. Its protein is CASSLPGVTDTQYF.